This T cell receptor (beta chain) is from a study of lymphopenia after photon versus proton radiotherapy (dated by TCRdb to between 2018 and 2021). Concerning the study at large: The immunological effects of photon versus proton radiation therapy were compared in patients with gastrointestinal tumors who developed high-grade lymphopenia. The cohort comprised about 20 patients with gastrointestinal tumors who received either photon or proton therapy and then developed lymphopenia. The study was designed to characterize how the impact on the immune system differs between the two radiation modalities.

Library method: the immunoSEQ multiplex PCR assay. T cell repertoires were profiled with deep sequencing of rearranged TCR beta loci together with multiparametric flow cytometry. TCRdb stores this immuneACCESS table with in-frame sequences only. Part of the clones is absent; in the studies checked, under half of the shortfall reflects unresolved V genes, and no reason is known for the rest. Across this sample there are approximately 35,000 clones, with roughly 90% seen only once. The ten largest clonotypes hold roughly 6.2% of the sample. General study outcomes and caveats: After the lymphocyte count nadir, repertoires from photon-treated patients showed oligoclonal expansion, particularly of CD8+ Temra cells, and this expansion drove the decline in diversity. The survival association was examined only in patients who died, and the authors described better survival with proton therapy as a possibility, not as a demonstrated result. Across the cohort, an inverse correlation was found between a larger post-nadir drop in TCR diversity and overall survival time among patients who died. Relative stability during treatment was observed in proton-treated patients, whereas loss of naive T cells and TCR diversity and gain of effector/memory populations were observed in photon-treated patients.

As regards this clone: What this receptor recognizes is not known. No much larger clone exists at a distance of one base, and base qualities are not known.

This sequence originates from a woman aged 45-60 years with pancreatic cancer. Specimen: peripheral blood, collected from a patient treated with photon-based radiotherapy.

The CDR3 in this case is CASIRSTEAFF. The nucleotide sequence is TGTGCCAGCATCAGATCCACTGAAGCTTTCTTT. The chain joins TRBV7-3 to TRBJ1-1, with the D gene not confidently named. Reading from cysteine to phenylalanine, the CDR3 counts 11 amino acids. Only the CDR3 portion is preserved as DNA: 33 bases, with reading frame beginning at the first base. The germline V gene yields SGHTA for CDR1 and FQGTGA for CDR2. Deletion took 7 bases off V and 4 bases off J, with a span of 7 bases between the germline ends. The CDR3 plus the reference TRBV7-3 and TRBJ1-1 genes for the other parts give the full variable domain: GAGVSQTPSNKVTEKGKYVELRCDPISGHTALYWYRQSLGQGPEFLIYFQGTGAADDSGLPNDRFFAVRPEGSVSTLKIQRTERGDSAVYLCASIRSTEAFFGQGTRLTVV.